This passage covers 10 T cell receptor beta chains from one sample sequenced in a study of blood T cell repertoires in COVID-19. Clones were sequenced by immunoSEQ multiplex PCR, and TCRdb holds only the in-frame ones, with some missing. The sample records roughly 300,000 clones, 86% being singletons. Source material: peripheral blood. The receptors shown here come from a woman aged 45-60 years with acute or convalescent COVID-19.

The rearrangement links TRBV24-1 to TRBJ2-7; 7 nucleotides line up with TRBD1. The CDR3 runs to 14 residues. Per germline, CDR1 KGHDR and CDR2 SFDVKD. Trimming at V came to 4 bases and at J to 3 bases, leaving 5 bases not matched to a gene. Written as DNA, the CDR3 is TGTGCCACCAGTGAATCCGGGACAGACTACGAGCAGTACTTC. This gives the protein CATSESGTDYEQYF.

The CDR3 sequence is CASSLGGWNTEAFF. The CDR3 DNA reads TGTGCCAGCAGCTTAGGCGGATGGAACACTGAAGCTTTCTTT. The J gene is TRBJ1-1, the V gene TRBV7-2; D call uncertain. There are 14 residues in the CDR3. The ends were cut back, 1 base at V and 1 base at J, with 7 bases in the middle. The germline V gene has CDR1 SGHTA and CDR2 FQGNSA.

The chain is built from TRBV10-3 and TRBJ2-3; 8 nucleotides align to TRBD1. The germline V gene encodes CDR1 ENHRY and CDR2 SYGVKD. The CDR3 runs 16 residues. V gave up 2 bases and J gave up 6 bases; unmatched junction bases: 10. The CDR3 loop reads CAISETPGRGLDTQYF. The CDR3, as DNA: TGTGCCATCAGTGAGACTCCGGGCAGGGGGCTCGATACGCAGTATTTT.

The chain uses TRBV25-1 and TRBJ2-7; D not resolved. Germline V gives CDR1 MGHDK, CDR2 SYGVNS. The CDR3 runs to 13 residues. The V end was cut by 10 bases, the J end by 2 bases, with 15 bases between. As DNA, the CDR3 is TGTGCCACCACTAACTCACCGCCCTACGAGCAGTACTTC. Encoded protein: CATTNSPPYEQYF.

In its sample, this clone was seen a few times. The V gene is TRBV14, the J gene TRBJ2-3; 7 bases align to TRBD2. Germline CDR1 SGHDN, CDR2 FVKESK. J gave up 6 bases and V 8 bases, and 11 bases lay outside the gene matches. There are 14 residues in the CDR3. CDR3 DNA sequence: TGTGCCAGCGGACTCAGCGGGAATCAGGATACGCAGTATTTT. Translating it yields CASGLSGNQDTQYF.

This clone has just one count. The chain employs TRBV5-4 and TRBJ2-1, with 7 bases identical to TRBD2. Germline values: CDR1 SGHNT, CDR2 YYREEE (reference sequence). There are 15 residues in the CDR3. Trimming cost V 5 bases and J 0 bases; bases outside gene matches: 5. The CDR3 DNA reads TGTGCCAGCAGTCCTAGCGGTAGCTCCTACAATGAGCAGTTCTTC. Its protein product is CASSPSGSSYNEQFF. Full variable domain (rest looked up from reference TRBV5-4 and TRBJ2-1): ETGVTQSPTHLIKTRGQQVTLRCSSQSGHNTVSWYQQALGQGPQFIFQYYREEENGRGNFPPRFSGLQFPNYSSELNVNALELDDSALYLCASSPSGSSYNEQFFGPGTRLTVL.

On this clone: Other DNA sequences within the sample encode an identical CDR3. This chain joins TRBV18 and TRBJ2-5; weak D call: TRBD2 (5 bases). V lost 1 base and J lost 2, with 5 bases in between. The CDR3 has 13 amino acids. In germline, CDR1 is KGHSH, CDR2 LQKENI. CDR3 nucleotide sequence: TGTGCCAGCTCACCACGAGGGCAAGAGACCCAGTACTTC. This codes for CASSPRGQETQYF.

V gene TRBV5-1 combines with J gene TRBJ1-2; D not resolved. The V and J ends lost 0 bases and 6 bases respectively, with 12 bases between them. The V gene's germline CDR1 is SGHRS and CDR2 YFSETQ. The CDR3 runs to 14 residues. The CDR3 bases are TGCGCCAGCAGCTTGGCCCGTCTCTCCGATGGCTACACCTTC. The encoded protein is CASSLARLSDGYTF.

The V and J genes are TRBV7-9 and TRBJ1-2, with 8 bases aligning to TRBD1. Germline CDR1 reads SEHNR; CDR2 reads FQNEAQ (reference sequence). The CDR3 extends over 14 amino acids. J was trimmed by 6 bases and V by 2 bases; bases with no gene match: 5. In DNA form, the CDR3 reads TGTGCCAGCAGCTTAACGACAGGGGTCCATGGCTACACCTTC. This sequence encodes CASSLTTGVHGYTF.

The chain recombines TRBV5-5 with TRBJ1-2; 10 nucleotides match TRBD1. The germline V gene encodes CDR1 SGHKS and CDR2 YYEKEE (reference sequence). The junction had 8 bases not matched to a gene; V was cut back by 4 bases and J by 5 bases. The CDR3 is 15 amino acids. CDR3 DNA: TGTGCCAGCAGCGCTGGCGGGACAGGGGCGTATGGCTACACCTTC. Translation: CASSAGGTGAYGYTF.